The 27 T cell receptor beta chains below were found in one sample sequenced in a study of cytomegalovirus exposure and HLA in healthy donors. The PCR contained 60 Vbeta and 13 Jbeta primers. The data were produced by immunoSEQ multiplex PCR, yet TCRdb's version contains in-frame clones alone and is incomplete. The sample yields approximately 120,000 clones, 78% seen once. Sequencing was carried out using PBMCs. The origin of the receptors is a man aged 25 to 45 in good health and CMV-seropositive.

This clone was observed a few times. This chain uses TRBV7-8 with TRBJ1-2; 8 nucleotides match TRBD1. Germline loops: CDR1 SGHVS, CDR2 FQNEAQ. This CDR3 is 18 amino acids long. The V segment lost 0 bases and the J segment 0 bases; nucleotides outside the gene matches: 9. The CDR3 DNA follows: TGTGCCAGCAGCTTAGCCTCAGGGGGCTATGAGACTAACTATGGCTACACCTTC. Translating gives CASSLASGGYETNYGYTF.

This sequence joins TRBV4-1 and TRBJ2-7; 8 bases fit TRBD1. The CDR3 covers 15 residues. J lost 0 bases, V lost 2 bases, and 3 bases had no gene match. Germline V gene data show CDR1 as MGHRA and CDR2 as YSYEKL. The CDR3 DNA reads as TGCGCCAGCAGCCAAATTGGACAGGGCTCCTACGAGCAGTACTTC. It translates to CASSQIGQGSYEQYF.

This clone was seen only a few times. The CDR3 is CASSQGTSVTGEQYF. DNA of the CDR3: TGTGCCAGCAGCCAAGGGACTAGCGTCACTGGCGAGCAGTACTTC. The V call is TRBV4-2, the J call TRBJ2-7; TRBD2 aligns across 9 bases. The length of the CDR3 is 15 residues. V trimming: 1 base; J trimming: 6 bases; junction bases outside the gene matches: 7. From germline, CDR1 is LGHNA and CDR2 YNFKEQ.

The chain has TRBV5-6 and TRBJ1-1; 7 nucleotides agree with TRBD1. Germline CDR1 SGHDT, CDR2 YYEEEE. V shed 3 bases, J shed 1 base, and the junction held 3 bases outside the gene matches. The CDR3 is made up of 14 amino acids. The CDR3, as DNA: TGTGCCAGCAGCTCAACAGGGGAGAACACTGAAGCTTTCTTT. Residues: CASSSTGENTEAFF.

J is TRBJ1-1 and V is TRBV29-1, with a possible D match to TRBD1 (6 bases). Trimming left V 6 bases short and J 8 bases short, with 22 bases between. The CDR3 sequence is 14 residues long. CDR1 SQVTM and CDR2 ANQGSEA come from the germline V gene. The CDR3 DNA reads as TGCAGCGTCACAGATGGGACAACGGAATACGAAGCTTTCTTT. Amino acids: CSVTDGTTEYEAFF.

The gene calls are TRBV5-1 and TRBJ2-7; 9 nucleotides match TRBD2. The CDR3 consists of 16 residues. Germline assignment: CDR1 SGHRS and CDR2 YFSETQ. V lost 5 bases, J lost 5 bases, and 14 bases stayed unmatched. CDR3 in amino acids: CASSPNSGGSPHEQYF. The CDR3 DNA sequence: TGCGCCAGCAGTCCTAATAGCGGGGGCTCGCCCCACGAGCAGTACTTC.

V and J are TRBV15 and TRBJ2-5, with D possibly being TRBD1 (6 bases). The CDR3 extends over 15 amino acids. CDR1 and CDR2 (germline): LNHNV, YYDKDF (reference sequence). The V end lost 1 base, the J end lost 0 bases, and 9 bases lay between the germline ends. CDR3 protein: CATSRAGQNQETQYF. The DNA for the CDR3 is TGTGCCACCAGCAGAGCCGGACAGAACCAAGAGACCCAGTACTTC. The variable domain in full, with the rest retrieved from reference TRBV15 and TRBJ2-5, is DAMVIQNPRYQVTQFGKPVTLSCSQTLNHNVMYWYQQKSSQAPKLLFHYYDKDFNNEADTPDNFQSRRPNTSFCFLDIRSPGLGDTAMYLCATSRAGQNQETQYFGPGTRLLVL.

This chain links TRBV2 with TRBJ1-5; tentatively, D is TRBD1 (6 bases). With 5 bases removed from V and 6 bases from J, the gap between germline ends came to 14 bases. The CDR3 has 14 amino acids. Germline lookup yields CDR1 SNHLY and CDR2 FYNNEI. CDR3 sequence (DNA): TGTGCCAGCAGTTCGGAACAGGGAGTTCAGCCCCAGCATTTT. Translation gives CASSSEQGVQPQHF.

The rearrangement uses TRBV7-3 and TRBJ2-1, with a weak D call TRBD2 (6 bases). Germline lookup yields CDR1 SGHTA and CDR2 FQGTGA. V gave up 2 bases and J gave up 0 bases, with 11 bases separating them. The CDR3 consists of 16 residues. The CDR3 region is CASSLRRGDSYNEQFF. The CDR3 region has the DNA TGTGCCAGCAGCTTACGCCGCGGGGACTCCTACAATGAGCAGTTCTTC.

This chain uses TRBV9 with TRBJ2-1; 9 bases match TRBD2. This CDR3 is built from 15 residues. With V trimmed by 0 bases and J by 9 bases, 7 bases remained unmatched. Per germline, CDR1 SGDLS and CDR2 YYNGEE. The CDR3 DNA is TGTGCCAGCAGCGTAGGGTTAGCGGGAGAGGGTGAGCAGTTCTTC. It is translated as CASSVGLAGEGEQFF.

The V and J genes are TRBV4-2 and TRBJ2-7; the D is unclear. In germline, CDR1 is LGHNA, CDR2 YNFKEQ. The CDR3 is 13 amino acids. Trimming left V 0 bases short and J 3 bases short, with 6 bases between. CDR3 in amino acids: CASSQDPNYEQYF. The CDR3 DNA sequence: TGTGCCAGCAGCCAAGATCCCAACTACGAGCAGTACTTC.

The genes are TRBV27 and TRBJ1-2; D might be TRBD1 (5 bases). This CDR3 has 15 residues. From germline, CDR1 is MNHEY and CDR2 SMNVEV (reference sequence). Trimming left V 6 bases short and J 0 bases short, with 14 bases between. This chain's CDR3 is CASSAGRGANYGYTF. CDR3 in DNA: TGTGCCAGCAGCGCCGGTCGGGGGGCTAACTATGGCTACACCTTC.

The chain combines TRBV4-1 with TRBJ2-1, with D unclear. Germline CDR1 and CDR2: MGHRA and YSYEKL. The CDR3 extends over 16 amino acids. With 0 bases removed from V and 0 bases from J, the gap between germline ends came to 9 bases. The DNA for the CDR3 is TGCGCCAGCAGCCAAGATCGAGTGTTCTCCTACAATGAGCAGTTCTTC. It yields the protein CASSQDRVFSYNEQFF.

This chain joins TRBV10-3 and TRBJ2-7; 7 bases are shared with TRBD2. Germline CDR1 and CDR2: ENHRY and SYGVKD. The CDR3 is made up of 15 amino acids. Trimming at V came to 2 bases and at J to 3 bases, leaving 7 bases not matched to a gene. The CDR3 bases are TGTGCCATCAGTGAGATTCCGGGGGAGGGCTACGAGCAGTACTTC. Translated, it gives CAISEIPGEGYEQYF.

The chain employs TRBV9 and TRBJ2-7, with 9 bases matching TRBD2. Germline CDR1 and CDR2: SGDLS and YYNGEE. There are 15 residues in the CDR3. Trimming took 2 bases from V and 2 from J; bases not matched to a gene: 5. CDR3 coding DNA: TGTGCCAGCAGCGTCGGGGCGGGAGGGCCCTACGAGCAGTACTTC. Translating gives CASSVGAGGPYEQYF.

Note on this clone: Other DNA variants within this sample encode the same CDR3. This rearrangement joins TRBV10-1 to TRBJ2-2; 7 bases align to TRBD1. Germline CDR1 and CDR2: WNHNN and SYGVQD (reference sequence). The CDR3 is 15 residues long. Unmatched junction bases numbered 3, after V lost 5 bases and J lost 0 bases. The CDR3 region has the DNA TGCGCCAGCAGTCGGGACAGCGCGAACACCGGGGAGCTGTTTTTT. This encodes CASSRDSANTGELFF.

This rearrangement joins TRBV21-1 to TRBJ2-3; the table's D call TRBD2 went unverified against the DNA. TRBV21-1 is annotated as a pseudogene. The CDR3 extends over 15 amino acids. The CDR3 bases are TGTGCCAGCAGGCCCCCGGGCGGGAGTGCAGATACGCAGTATTTT. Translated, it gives CASRPPGGSADTQYF.

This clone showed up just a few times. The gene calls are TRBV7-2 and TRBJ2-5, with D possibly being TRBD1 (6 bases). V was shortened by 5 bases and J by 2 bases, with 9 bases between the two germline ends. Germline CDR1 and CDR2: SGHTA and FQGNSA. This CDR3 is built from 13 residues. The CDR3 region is CASSPGQQETQYF. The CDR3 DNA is TGTGCCAGCAGCCCCGGACAGCAAGAGACCCAGTACTTC.

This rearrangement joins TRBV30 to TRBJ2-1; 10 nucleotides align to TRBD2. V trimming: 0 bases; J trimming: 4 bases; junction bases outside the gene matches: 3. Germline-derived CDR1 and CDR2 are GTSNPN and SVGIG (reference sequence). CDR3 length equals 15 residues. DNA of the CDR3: TGTGCCTGGAGTGTAGGACTAGCGGTGTACAATGAGCAGTTCTTC. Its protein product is CAWSVGLAVYNEQFF.

In nucleotides, the CDR3 is TGTGCCAGCACCCCGGGACAGGGGTACTACAATGAGCAGTTCTTC. Translated: CASTPGQGYYNEQFF. This rearrangement joins TRBV28 to TRBJ2-1; TRBD1 matches 10 bases. V dropped 7 bases and J dropped 3; count of bases not matched to a gene: 6. Per the germline V gene, CDR1 is MDHEN and CDR2 is SYDVKM. The CDR3 sequence is 15 residues long.

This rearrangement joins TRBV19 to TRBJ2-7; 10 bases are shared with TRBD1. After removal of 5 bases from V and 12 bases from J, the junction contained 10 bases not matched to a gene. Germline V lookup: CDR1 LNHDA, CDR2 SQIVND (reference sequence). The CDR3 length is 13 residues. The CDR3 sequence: CASSGTGATPGYF. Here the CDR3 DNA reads TGTGCCAGTAGTGGGACAGGGGCTACTCCGGGGTACTTC.

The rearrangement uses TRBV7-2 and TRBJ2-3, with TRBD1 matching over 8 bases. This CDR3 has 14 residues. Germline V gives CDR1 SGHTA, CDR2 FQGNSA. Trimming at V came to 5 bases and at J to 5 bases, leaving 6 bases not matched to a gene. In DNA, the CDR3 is TGTGCCAGCAGCCGAGCAGGGGGCATAGATACGCAGTATTTT. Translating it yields CASSRAGGIDTQYF.

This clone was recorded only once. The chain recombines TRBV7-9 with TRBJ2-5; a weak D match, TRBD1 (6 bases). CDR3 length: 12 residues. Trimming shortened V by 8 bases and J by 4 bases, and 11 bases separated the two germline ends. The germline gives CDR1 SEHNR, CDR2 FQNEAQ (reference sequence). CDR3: CASSQGRETQYF. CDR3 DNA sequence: TGTGCCAGCTCACAGGGAAGAGAGACCCAGTACTTC.

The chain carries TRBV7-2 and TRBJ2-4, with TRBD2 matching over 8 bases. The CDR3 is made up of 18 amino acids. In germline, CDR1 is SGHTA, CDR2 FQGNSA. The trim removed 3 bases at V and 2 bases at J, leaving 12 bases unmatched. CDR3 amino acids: CASSFQGSGSFTKNIQYF. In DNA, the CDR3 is TGTGCCAGCAGCTTTCAGGGGAGCGGGAGTTTTACCAAAAACATTCAGTACTTC.

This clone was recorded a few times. CDR3 sequence: CASTLGAGQVLYEQYF. The CDR3 coding sequence is TGTGCCAGCACCTTAGGGGCGGGACAGGTGCTCTACGAGCAGTACTTC. The chain has TRBV28 and TRBJ2-7; 8 nucleotides agree with TRBD1. The CDR3 spans 16 residues. Trimming removed 7 bases from V and 3 bases from J; junction bases left unmatched: 14. Looked up from germline, CDR1 is MDHEN and CDR2 is SYDVKM.

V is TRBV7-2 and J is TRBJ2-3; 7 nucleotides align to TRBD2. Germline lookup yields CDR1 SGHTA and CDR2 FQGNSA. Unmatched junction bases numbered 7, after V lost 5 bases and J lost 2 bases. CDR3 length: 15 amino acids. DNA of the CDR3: TGTGCCAGCAGCCCCTCGACTAGCCCCACAGATACGCAGTATTTT. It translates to CASSPSTSPTDTQYF.

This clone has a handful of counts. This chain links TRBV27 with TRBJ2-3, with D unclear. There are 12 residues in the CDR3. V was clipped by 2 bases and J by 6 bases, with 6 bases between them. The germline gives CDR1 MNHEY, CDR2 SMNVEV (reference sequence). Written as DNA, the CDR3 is TGTGCCAGCAGTTTAGACGGGGATACGCAGTATTTT. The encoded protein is CASSLDGDTQYF.